These T cell receptor beta chains were read from a single sample in a study of shared clonotypes between healthy human individuals. Profiling relied on immunoSEQ multiplex PCR, and the TCRdb table lists in-frame clones only, not all of them. The table includes about 490,000 clones, 60% to 80% detected once. The sample comprised PBMCs. These receptors were taken from a woman aged 40 to 50 in good health. Some clones in this sample may be carry-over from other donors' samples. Both conserved end residues are part of each CDR3. D genes are given only for firm matches. Size tells how often a clone was seen (once, few, many) or the class of an expanded clone, and some rows leave it out.

j_gene: TRBJ1-2
v_gene: TRBV10-3
d_gene: TRBD1
abundance: .
CDR3nt: TGTGCCATCAGTGAGGGACAGGGTGGCGGCTACACCTTC
CDR3aa: CAISEGQGGGYTF

j_gene: TRBJ2-2
v_gene: TRBV4-2
d_gene: .
abundance: .
CDR3nt: TGTGCCAGCAGTTCCAGAGCGGGTAGGAACACCGGGGAGCTGTTTTTT
CDR3aa: CASSSRAGRNTGELFF

j_gene: TRBJ2-1
v_gene: TRBV14
d_gene: .
abundance: .
CDR3nt: TGTGCCAGCAGCGAGAGAAGACAGGTCCGATTGGGGCAGTTCTTC
CDR3aa: CASSERRQVRLGQFF

j_gene: TRBJ2-7
v_gene: TRBV6-5
d_gene: TRBD1
abundance: .
CDR3nt: TGTGCCAGCAGTTACGCACTAGGGACAGGGGGCTACGAGCAGTACTTC
CDR3aa: CASSYALGTGGYEQYF

j_gene: TRBJ1-1
v_gene: TRBV6-6
d_gene: TRBD1
abundance: .
CDR3nt: TGTGCCAGCAGACCGGACAGGGAAGGTGGCACTGAAGCTTTCTTT
CDR3aa: CASRPDREGGTEAFF

j_gene: TRBJ2-5
v_gene: TRBV20-1
d_gene: .
abundance: .
CDR3nt: TGCAGTGCCCCTATGGGCGAGACCCAGTACTTC
CDR3aa: CSAPMGETQYF

j_gene: TRBJ2-2
v_gene: TRBV6-5
d_gene: .
abundance: few
CDR3nt: TGTGCCAGCAGTTACTCGGGACAGAACACCGGGGAGCTGTTTTTT
CDR3aa: CASSYSGQNTGELFF

j_gene: TRBJ2-5
v_gene: TRBV7-8
d_gene: TRBD1
abundance: .
CDR3nt: TGTGCCAGCAGCTACAGGGGGAGGGAGACCCAGTACTTC
CDR3aa: CASSYRGRETQYF

j_gene: TRBJ1-6
v_gene: TRBV2
d_gene: .
abundance: .
CDR3nt: TGTGCCAGCAGAGCACAGGGAGGTTCACCCCTCCACTTT
CDR3aa: CASRAQGGSPLHF

j_gene: TRBJ2-4
v_gene: TRBV4-3
d_gene: .
abundance: .
CDR3nt: TGCGCCAGCAGCCAAGGGGGTAGCTTCGGCATTCAGTACTTC
CDR3aa: CASSQGGSFGIQYF

j_gene: TRBJ2-7
v_gene: TRBV4-1
d_gene: .
abundance: once
CDR3nt: TGCGCCAGCAGCCAAGCCTGGGGTGGGTCCTACGAGCAGTACTTC
CDR3aa: CASSQAWGGSYEQYF

j_gene: TRBJ2-1
v_gene: TRBV19
d_gene: TRBD2
abundance: .
CDR3nt: TGTGCCAGTAGTGTCAGAAATAGCGGGAATGAGCAGTTCTTC
CDR3aa: CASSVRNSGNEQFF

j_gene: TRBJ2-3
v_gene: TRBV18
d_gene: TRBD1
abundance: once
CDR3nt: TGTGCCAGCTCACCGGGGCCGGGACAGGGCCGCACAGATACGCAGTATTTT
CDR3aa: CASSPGPGQGRTDTQYF

j_gene: TRBJ2-1
v_gene: TRBV9
d_gene: TRBD2
abundance: .
CDR3nt: TGTGCCAGCAGCGAGGGGACTAGCGGGAGCTCCTACAATGAGCAGTTCTTC
CDR3aa: CASSEGTSGSSYNEQFF

j_gene: TRBJ2-7
v_gene: TRBV7-2
d_gene: TRBD2
abundance: .
CDR3nt: TGTGCCAGCAGCTTTCTAGCGGAACACACCTACGAGCAGTACTTC
CDR3aa: CASSFLAEHTYEQYF

j_gene: TRBJ1-2
v_gene: TRBV25-1
d_gene: .
abundance: .
CDR3nt: TGTGCCAGCAGTGGCTTAACCGTACATGGCTACACCTTC
CDR3aa: CASSGLTVHGYTF

j_gene: TRBJ1-2
v_gene: TRBV27
d_gene: .
abundance: once
CDR3nt: TGTGCCAGCAGCGGCTCCACAACGGGACCGCGCTATGGCTACACCTTC
CDR3aa: CASSGSTTGPRYGYTF

j_gene: TRBJ2-7
v_gene: TRBV10-3
d_gene: .
abundance: .
CDR3nt: TGTGCCATCAGTGAGACCAGGGGAGACTCCTACGAGCAGTACTTC
CDR3aa: CAISETRGDSYEQYF

j_gene: TRBJ1-1
v_gene: TRBV15
d_gene: .
abundance: .
CDR3nt: TGTGCCACCAGCGAAGGGGAGTTTTGGGGTGAAGCTTTCTTT
CDR3aa: CATSEGEFWGEAFF

j_gene: TRBJ2-1
v_gene: TRBV5-4
d_gene: .
abundance: .
CDR3nt: TGTGCCAGCAGCTTGGAGTTTAGGGTCAATGAGCAGTTCTTC
CDR3aa: CASSLEFRVNEQFF

j_gene: TRBJ2-7
v_gene: TRBV11-2
d_gene: .
abundance: .
CDR3nt: TGTGCCAGCAGCCGGAACTACAGGGTCTACGAGCAGTACTTC
CDR3aa: CASSRNYRVYEQYF

j_gene: TRBJ2-7
v_gene: TRBV14
d_gene: .
abundance: once
CDR3nt: TGTGCCAGCAGCCAAGGAGTCAGCTACGAGCAGTACTTC
CDR3aa: CASSQGVSYEQYF

j_gene: TRBJ2-2
v_gene: TRBV30
d_gene: .
abundance: .
CDR3nt: TGTGCCTGGAGTGTTTGGCCTCGAGGGGAGCTGTTTTTT
CDR3aa: CAWSVWPRGELFF

j_gene: TRBJ2-1
v_gene: TRBV7-3
d_gene: TRBD2
abundance: once
CDR3nt: TGTGCCAGCAGCTTAAGACTAGCTGGCAATGAGCAGTTCTTC
CDR3aa: CASSLRLAGNEQFF

j_gene: TRBJ2-7
v_gene: TRBV6-5
d_gene: TRBD1
abundance: .
CDR3nt: TGTGCCAGCAGTGTCACAGGGGAAGGACCTAACGAGCAGTACTTC
CDR3aa: CASSVTGEGPNEQYF

j_gene: TRBJ2-3
v_gene: TRBV6-5
d_gene: .
abundance: .
CDR3nt: TGTGCCAGCAGTTACTCGATACAGGGAGGAGATACGCAGTATTTT
CDR3aa: CASSYSIQGGDTQYF

j_gene: TRBJ2-5
v_gene: TRBV28
d_gene: .
abundance: .
CDR3nt: TGTGCCAGCAGCCACGGGCCTACGGGGGAGGCCCAGTACTTC
CDR3aa: CASSHGPTGEAQYF

j_gene: TRBJ1-2
v_gene: TRBV2
d_gene: .
abundance: .
CDR3nt: TGTGCCAGCAGTGATTACAGAAACTATGGCTACACCTTC
CDR3aa: CASSDYRNYGYTF